Following are 30 T cell receptor beta chains from one sample sequenced in a study of early T cells in non-severe SARS-CoV-2 infection (dated by TCRdb to the early 2020s). Libraries were made using 5' RACE. Sequencing was performed on a NextSeq 500. The raw public reads went through TCRdb reprocessing: fastp at Q25, MiXCR clone calling, in-frame beta chains kept. A single entry per CDR3 protein holds the most common genes and DNA from its merged rows. A total of roughly 83,000 distinct CDR3 sequences appear in this sample, about 12% of them only once. Clones ranked in the top ten supply 3.5% to 5% of the sample. The specimen was whole blood, collected at baseline. These TCRs come from an adult who was a healthcare worker with PCR-confirmed SARS-CoV-2 infection or an uninfected control (not recorded which).

This clonotype was detected ten times or more. The rearrangement joins TRBV30 to TRBJ2-1, with D perhaps being TRBD1 or TRBD2 (5 bases each). The CDR3 spans 12 residues. Germline loops: CDR1 GTSNPN, CDR2 SVGIG (reference sequence). Trimming pared 7 bases from V and 9 bases from J, leaving 16 bases between. CDR3 DNA sequence: TGTGCCTACTCGGGACGGGGAGTTGAGCAGTTCTTC. Translation gives CAYSGRGVEQFF.

The chain has TRBV7-2 and TRBJ2-7; D is ambiguous. The CDR3 is 15 amino acids. V was cut by 1 base and J by 0 bases, with 10 bases left in between. Germline V gene lookup returns CDR1 SGHTA and CDR2 FQGNSA. The CDR3 loop is CASSLGRLSSYEQYF. CDR3 DNA: TGTGCCAGCAGCTTAGGACGGCTAAGCTCCTACGAGCAGTACTTC.

This clonotype was found many times. This chain connects TRBV3-1 to TRBJ2-1; D is unclear. Trimming took 1 base from V and 9 from J, leaving 7 bases between them. CDR3 length: 12 amino acids. Germline CDR1 is LGHDT and CDR2 is YNNKEL (reference sequence). In nucleotides, the CDR3 is TGTGCCAGCAGCCAAGTGCTGGGTGAGCAGTTCTTC. Amino acids: CASSQVLGEQFF.

This clonotype was seen only a few times. This chain joins TRBV7-3 and TRBJ1-1; tentative D call: TRBD1 (6 bases). Germline loops: CDR1 SGHTA, CDR2 FQGTGA. The ends were cut back, 5 bases at V and 7 bases at J, with 23 bases in the middle. The CDR3 covers 16 residues. CDR3 DNA sequence: TGTGCCAGCAGCCCAGCCGGGGGCCCGGGGGCTAGTGAAGCTTTCTTT. It encodes CASSPAGGPGASEAFF.

V usage is TRBV12-3 or TRBV12-4 and J usage is TRBJ2-2, with 10 bases aligning to TRBD2. V lost 10 bases to trimming and J lost 1 base; unmatched junction nucleotides: 3. This CDR3 spans 14 amino acids. DNA of the CDR3: TGTGCCACTCGGACTAGCGGGAACACCGGGGAGCTGTTTTTT. Protein sequence: CATRTSGNTGELFF.

The CDR3 coding sequence is TGTGCCAGCAGCCAAGAAGGGACAGCCAAAAACATTCAGTACTTC. Its translation: CASSQEGTAKNIQYF. The rearrangement joins TRBV4-2 to TRBJ2-4; D tentatively reads TRBD1 or TRBD2 (5 bases each). The germline gives CDR1 LGHNA, CDR2 YNFKEQ. V was clipped by 0 bases and J by 0 bases, with 6 bases between them. The CDR3 sequence is 15 residues long.

The chain carries TRBV7-8 and TRBJ2-3; D gene ambiguous. CDR3 length: 16 amino acids. Trimming cost V 5 bases and J 0 bases, with 15 bases left between them. The germline V gene has CDR1 SGHVS and CDR2 FQNEAQ. DNA of the CDR3: TGTGCCAGCAGCCTCAGACTTCTATCTAGCACAGATACGCAGTATTTT. It encodes CASSLRLLSSTDTQYF.

This clonotype was recorded a few times. The V call is TRBV7-9, the J call TRBJ1-3; TRBD1 matches 9 bases. Germline-derived CDR1 and CDR2 are SEHNR and FQNEAQ (reference sequence). Germline trimming cut 4 bases from V and 4 bases from J; bases unmatched to any gene: 5. This CDR3 region has 15 residues. The CDR3 region has the DNA TGTGCCAGCAGCTCGACAGGGGGACCCGGAAACACCATATATTTT. The encoded protein is CASSSTGGPGNTIYF.

Here the CDR3 DNA reads TGTGCCAGCAGTGAAAGGGGAGAGCCCCAGCATTTT. Protein product: CASSERGEPQHF. This chain links TRBV25-1 with TRBJ1-5; weak D call: TRBD1 (5 bases). Trimming took 2 bases from V and 8 from J, leaving 7 bases between them. The CDR3 consists of 12 residues. The germline CDR1 and CDR2 sequences are MGHDK and SYGVNS.

The chain combines TRBV2 with TRBJ2-7; D gene ambiguous. Germline CDR1 reads SNHLY; CDR2 reads FYNNEI. V lost 7 bases and J 4 bases, leaving 8 bases between the germline ends. This CDR3 is 11 amino acids long. The CDR3 loop reads CASKSRYEQYF. In nucleotides, the CDR3 is TGTGCCAGCAAGTCACGATACGAGCAGTACTTC.

This clonotype was counted many times. The genes are TRBV12-3 or TRBV12-4 and TRBJ2-2; 10 bases are shared with TRBD2. With 7 bases clipped from V and 5 bases from J, the junction kept 4 bases outside the gene matches. The CDR3 consists of 14 residues. CDR3 region: CASNPSGRTGELFF. The CDR3 coding sequence is TGTGCCAGCAACCCTAGCGGGAGAACCGGGGAGCTGTTTTTT.

The gene calls are TRBV5-1 and TRBJ2-2; D possibly corresponds to TRBD1 (5 bases). Germline V gene lookup returns CDR1 SGHRS and CDR2 YFSETQ. Trimming pared 3 bases from V and 1 base from J, leaving 10 bases between. This CDR3 is built from 15 residues. The CDR3 DNA is TGCGCCAGCAGCTCCCTAGGACAGAACACCGGGGAGCTGTTTTTT. As protein: CASSSLGQNTGELFF.

The genes are TRBV6-5 and TRBJ2-7; maybe TRBD1 (6 bases). CDR1 MNHEY and CDR2 SVGAGI come from the germline V gene. Deletions cut 6 bases from V and 3 bases from J, with 18 bases between. CDR3 size: 15 residues. This CDR3 is CASSSLDRINYEQYF. CDR3 nucleotide sequence: TGTGCCAGCAGCTCCCTCGACAGGATTAACTACGAGCAGTACTTC.

The chain joins TRBV11-3 to TRBJ1-6; D remains unclear. Germline CDR1 reads SGHNT; CDR2 reads YENEEA. V gave up 0 bases and J gave up 2 bases, with 5 bases separating them. The CDR3 sequence is 15 residues long. For the CDR3, the DNA is TGTGCCAGCAGCTTAGATGGGGCCTATAATTCACCCCTCCACTTT. Its protein product is CASSLDGAYNSPLHF.

This clonotype was observed a handful of times. The genes are TRBV5-1 and TRBJ2-2, with D uncertain. With 8 bases removed from V and 1 base from J, the gap between germline ends came to 15 bases. CDR3 length: 15 amino acids. CDR1 and CDR2 from the germline V gene are SGHRS and YFSETQ. This chain's CDR3 is CASSPDPVNTGELFF. CDR3 nucleotides: TGCGCCAGTTCCCCCGACCCCGTGAACACCGGGGAGCTGTTTTTT.

This clonotype has a count of ten or more. V gene TRBV5-1 combines with J gene TRBJ1-1; D may be TRBD1 (6 bases). The germline V gene has CDR1 SGHRS and CDR2 YFSETQ. V gave up 0 bases and J gave up 5 bases, with 14 bases separating them. CDR3 length: 15 amino acids. The CDR3 sequence: CASSLAIVQGTEAFF. Here the CDR3 DNA reads TGCGCCAGCAGCTTGGCCATAGTACAGGGAACTGAAGCTTTCTTT. The full variable domain, its missing parts supplied by reference TRBV5-1 and TRBJ1-1, is KAGVTQTPRYLIKTRGQQVTLSCSPISGHRSVSWYQQTPGQGLQFLFEYFSETQRNKGNFPGRFSGRQFSNSRSEMNVSTLELGDSALYLCASSLAIVQGTEAFFGQGTRLTVV.

This clonotype occurred many times. The chain links TRBV5-1 to TRBJ2-2; 10 bases are a match to TRBD2. The CDR3 loop spans 17 amino acids. Germline V CDR1 and CDR2: SGHRS, YFSETQ. The V gene end was trimmed by 1 base and the J gene end by 0 bases; junction bases not matched to a gene: 3. CDR3 coding DNA: TGCGCCAGCAGCTTGACTAGCGGGGCGCCGAACACCGGGGAGCTGTTTTTT. Translation: CASSLTSGAPNTGELFF.

The V and J genes are TRBV5-1 and TRBJ2-2; TRBD2 agrees at 11 bases. After removal of 1 base from V and 5 bases from J, the junction contained 4 bases not matched to a gene. Germline CDR1 SGHRS, CDR2 YFSETQ. The CDR3 is 16 residues long. The CDR3, as DNA: TGCGCCAGCAGCTTGCGTCTAGCGGGAGGAACCGGGGAGCTGTTTTTT. The encoded protein is CASSLRLAGGTGELFF.

Of note for this clonotype: A much larger clone differs from this one at a single base, so this may be a read error. The J gene is TRBJ2-1, the V gene TRBV27; TRBD2 agrees at 7 bases. The V gene's germline CDR1 is MNHEY and CDR2 SMNVEV (reference sequence). There are 14 residues in the CDR3. Trimming at V came to 5 bases and at J to 9 bases, leaving 10 bases not matched to a gene. The CDR3 DNA reads as TGTGCCAGCAGTCTTCTAGCGGCCACAGGTGAGCAGTTCTTC. Translated: CASSLLAATGEQFF.

There are a few counts of this clonotype. V is TRBV18 and J is TRBJ1-5; D is unresolved. V lost 3 bases and J 3 bases, leaving 9 bases between the germline ends. Germline CDR1 is KGHSH and CDR2 is LQKENI. CDR3 length equals 14 residues. The CDR3, as DNA: TGTGCCAGCTCACCCTCTGAACTCAATCAGCCCCAGCATTTT. Translating gives CASSPSELNQPQHF.

This clonotype came up many times. The chain uses TRBV20-1 and TRBJ2-1; D may be TRBD2 (6 bases). The V gene's germline CDR1 is DFQATT and CDR2 SNEGSKA (reference sequence). V was trimmed by 3 bases and J by 0 bases, leaving 6 bases between them. The CDR3 runs to 13 residues. Here the CDR3 reads CSASGSSYNEQFF. The CDR3 coding sequence is TGCAGTGCTAGCGGGAGCTCCTACAATGAGCAGTTCTTC.

The chain uses TRBV5-1 and TRBJ2-7; no clear D. The CDR3 extends over 12 amino acids. The ends were cut back, 1 base at V and 2 bases at J, with 4 bases in the middle. The V gene's germline CDR1 is SGHRS and CDR2 YFSETQ. In DNA, the CDR3 is TGCGCCAGCAGCTTGATCCCCTACGAGCAGTACTTC. Protein sequence: CASSLIPYEQYF.

This clonotype was detected a few times. This chain joins TRBV5-4 and TRBJ2-2; D gene unclear. V dropped 3 bases and J dropped 1 base, with 7 bases sitting between them. The CDR3 consists of 14 residues. Germline V gene data show CDR1 as SGHNT and CDR2 as YYREEE (reference sequence). CDR3 coding DNA: TGTGCCAGCAGCTCCCAGCGGAACACCGGGGAGCTGTTTTTT. It yields the protein CASSSQRNTGELFF.

This clonotype was seen repeatedly, ten times or more. This chain connects TRBV5-1 to TRBJ2-1; 11 bases fit TRBD1. The trim removed 1 base at V and 5 bases at J, leaving 5 bases unmatched. Germline loops: CDR1 SGHRS, CDR2 YFSETQ. The CDR3 runs 16 residues. The CDR3 here is CASSLIGQGADNEQFF. DNA for the CDR3: TGCGCCAGCAGCTTGATCGGACAGGGGGCAGACAATGAGCAGTTCTTC.

The chain couples TRBV21-1 to TRBJ1-2; TRBD1 is taken as the D call from the table, unchecked against the DNA. TRBV21-1 counts as a pseudogene. This CDR3 region has 16 residues. This CDR3 is CASNPQTGQGADGYTF. Written as DNA, the CDR3 is TGTGCCAGCAACCCACAGACGGGACAGGGGGCAGATGGCTACACCTTC.

There are a few counts of this clonotype. CDR3 nucleotide sequence: TGCAGTGCCGCGGGACAGAGGGATGAGCAGTTCTTC. Residues: CSAAGQRDEQFF. The gene calls are TRBV20-1 and TRBJ2-1, with D possibly matching TRBD1 (7 bases). CDR1 is DFQATT, CDR2 SNEGSKA, per germline (reference sequence). The CDR3 runs to 12 residues. V was pared by 6 bases and J by 8 bases, with 14 bases between.

J is TRBJ2-2 and V is TRBV3-1; D not resolved. The CDR3 extends over 12 amino acids. CDR1 is LGHDT and CDR2 is YNNKEL in the germline V gene (reference sequence). Trimming removed 4 bases from V and 7 bases from J, with 7 bases in between. DNA for the CDR3: TGTGCCAGCAGCCCTCGATACGGGGAGCTGTTTTTT. This encodes CASSPRYGELFF.

This clonotype was observed at least ten times. The chain carries TRBV12-3 or TRBV12-4 and TRBJ1-5, with unresolved D. The V and J ends lost 5 bases and 1 base respectively, with 18 bases between them. The CDR3 is 17 amino acids. DNA of the CDR3: TGTGCCAGCAGTCCTAGACCCGTATGGGGAAGCAATCAGCCCCAGCATTTT. This gives the protein CASSPRPVWGSNQPQHF.

The chain recombines TRBV15 with TRBJ2-1; possibly TRBD2 for D (5 bases). CDR3 length: 14 residues. V gave up 0 bases and J gave up 7 bases, with 10 bases separating them. Germline lookup yields CDR1 LNHNV and CDR2 YYDKDF (reference sequence). The CDR3 DNA is TGTGCCACCAGCAGAGAGAGGGTAAGGAATGAGCAGTTCTTC. Translating it yields CATSRERVRNEQFF.

The chain recombines TRBV5-4 with TRBJ1-6, with a tentative D call TRBD1 (5 bases). Germline assignment: CDR1 SGHNT and CDR2 YYREEE (reference sequence). The V gene lost 4 bases and the J gene lost 6 bases, with 14 bases spanning the gap. This CDR3 region has 15 residues. In nucleotides, the CDR3 is TGTGCCAGCAGCGAACAGGCCCACCCTAATTCACCCCTCCACTTT. Its protein is CASSEQAHPNSPLHF.